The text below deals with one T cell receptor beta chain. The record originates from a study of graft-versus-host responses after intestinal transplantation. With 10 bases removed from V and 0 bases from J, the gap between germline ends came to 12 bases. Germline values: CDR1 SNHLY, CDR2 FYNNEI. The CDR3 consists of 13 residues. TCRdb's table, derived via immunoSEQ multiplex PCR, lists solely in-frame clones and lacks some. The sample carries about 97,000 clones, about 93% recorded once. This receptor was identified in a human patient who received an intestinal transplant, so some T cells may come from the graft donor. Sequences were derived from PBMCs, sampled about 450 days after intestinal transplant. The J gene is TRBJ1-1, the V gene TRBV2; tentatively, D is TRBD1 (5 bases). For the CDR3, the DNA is TGTGCCACCGAGACAGACATGAACACTGAAGCTTTCTTT. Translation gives CATETDMNTEAFF. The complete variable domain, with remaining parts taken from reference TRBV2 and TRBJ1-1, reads EPEVTQTPSHQVTQMGQEVILRCVPISNHLYFYWYRQILGQKVEFLVSFYNNEISEKSEIFDDQFSVERPDGSNFTLKIRSTKLEDSAMYFCATETDMNTEAFFGQGTRLTVV.